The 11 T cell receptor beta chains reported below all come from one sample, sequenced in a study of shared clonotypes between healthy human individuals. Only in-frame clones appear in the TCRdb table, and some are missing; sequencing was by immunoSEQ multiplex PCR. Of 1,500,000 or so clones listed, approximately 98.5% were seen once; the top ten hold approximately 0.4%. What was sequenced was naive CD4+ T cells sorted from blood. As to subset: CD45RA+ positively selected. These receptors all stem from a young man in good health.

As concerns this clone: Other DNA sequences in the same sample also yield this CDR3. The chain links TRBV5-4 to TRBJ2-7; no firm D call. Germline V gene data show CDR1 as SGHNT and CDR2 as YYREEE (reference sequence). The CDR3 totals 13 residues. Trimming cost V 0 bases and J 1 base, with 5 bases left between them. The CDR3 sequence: CASSLGHSYEQYF. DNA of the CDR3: TGTGCCAGCAGCTTGGGGCATTCCTACGAGCAGTACTTC. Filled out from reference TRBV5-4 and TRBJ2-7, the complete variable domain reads ETGVTQSPTHLIKTRGQQVTLRCSSQSGHNTVSWYQQALGQGPQFIFQYYREEENGRGNFPPRFSGLQFPNYSSELNVNALELDDSALYLCASSLGHSYEQYFGPGTRLTVT.

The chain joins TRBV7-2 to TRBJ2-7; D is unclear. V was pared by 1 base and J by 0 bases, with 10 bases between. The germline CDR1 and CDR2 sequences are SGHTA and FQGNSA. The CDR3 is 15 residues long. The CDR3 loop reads CASSLVMASSYEQYF. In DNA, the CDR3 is TGTGCCAGCAGCTTAGTAATGGCTAGCTCCTACGAGCAGTACTTC.

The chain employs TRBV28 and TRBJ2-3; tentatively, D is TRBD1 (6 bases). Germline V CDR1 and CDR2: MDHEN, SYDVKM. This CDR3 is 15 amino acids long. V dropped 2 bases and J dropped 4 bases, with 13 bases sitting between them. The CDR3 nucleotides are TGTGCCAGCAGTTTAATAGGGGGATTTCCAGATACGCAGTATTTT. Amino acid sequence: CASSLIGGFPDTQYF.

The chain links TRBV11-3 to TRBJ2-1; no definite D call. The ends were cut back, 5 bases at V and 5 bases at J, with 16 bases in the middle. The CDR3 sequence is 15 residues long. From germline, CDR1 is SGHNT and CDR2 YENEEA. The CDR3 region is CASSVPKAINNEQFF. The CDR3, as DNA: TGTGCCAGCAGCGTGCCTAAGGCCATCAACAATGAGCAGTTCTTC.

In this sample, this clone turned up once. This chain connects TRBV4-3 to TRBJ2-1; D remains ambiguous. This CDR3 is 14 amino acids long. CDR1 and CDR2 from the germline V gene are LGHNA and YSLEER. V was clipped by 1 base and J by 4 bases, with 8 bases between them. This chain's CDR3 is CASSQGPQYNEQFF. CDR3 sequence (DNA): TGCGCCAGCAGCCAAGGCCCCCAGTACAATGAGCAGTTCTTC.

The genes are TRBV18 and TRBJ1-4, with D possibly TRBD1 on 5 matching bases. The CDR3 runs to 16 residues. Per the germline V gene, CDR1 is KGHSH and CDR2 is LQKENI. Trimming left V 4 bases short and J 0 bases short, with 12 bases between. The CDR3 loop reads CASSHRRGATNEKLFF. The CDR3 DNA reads TGTGCCAGCTCACACAGACGGGGGGCAACTAATGAAAAACTGTTTTTT.

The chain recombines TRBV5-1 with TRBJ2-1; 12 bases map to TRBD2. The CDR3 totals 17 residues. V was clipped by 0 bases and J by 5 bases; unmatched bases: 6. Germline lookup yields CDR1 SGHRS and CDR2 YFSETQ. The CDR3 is CASSLGVWTSGDNEQFF. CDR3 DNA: TGCGCCAGCAGCTTGGGTGTTTGGACTAGCGGGGACAATGAGCAGTTCTTC.

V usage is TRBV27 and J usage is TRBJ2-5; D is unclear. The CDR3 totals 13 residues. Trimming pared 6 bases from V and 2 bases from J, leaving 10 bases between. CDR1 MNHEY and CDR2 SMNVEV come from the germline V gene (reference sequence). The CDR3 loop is CASSPVRQETQYF. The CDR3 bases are TGTGCCAGCAGCCCCGTCAGGCAAGAGACCCAGTACTTC.

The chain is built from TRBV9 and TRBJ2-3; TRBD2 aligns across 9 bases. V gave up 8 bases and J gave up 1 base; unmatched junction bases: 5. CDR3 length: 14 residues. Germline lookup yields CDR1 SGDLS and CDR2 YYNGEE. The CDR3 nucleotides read TGTGCCAGTTCCAAGCGGGAGGGCACAGATACGCAGTATTTT. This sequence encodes CASSKREGTDTQYF.

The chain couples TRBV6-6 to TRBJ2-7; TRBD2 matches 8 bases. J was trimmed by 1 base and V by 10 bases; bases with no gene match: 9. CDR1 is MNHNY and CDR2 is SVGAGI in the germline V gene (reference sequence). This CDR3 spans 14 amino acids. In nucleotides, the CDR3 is TGTGCCACCTCCAGCGGGAGCGCGTCCTACGAGCAGTACTTC. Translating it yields CATSSGSASYEQYF.

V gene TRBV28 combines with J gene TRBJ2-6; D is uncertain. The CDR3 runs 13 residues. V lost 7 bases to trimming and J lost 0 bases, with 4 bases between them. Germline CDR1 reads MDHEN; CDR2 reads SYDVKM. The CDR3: CASTNSGANVLTF. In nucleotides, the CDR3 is TGTGCCAGCACTAACTCTGGGGCCAACGTCCTGACTTTC.